The clone carrying this TCR beta chain was seen a handful of times. Its antigen is undetermined. TCRdb ran MiXCR on the 5' RACE reads and lists one entry per CDR3 protein. The table lists more than 600,000 distinct CDR3 sequences, around a fifth of them singletons. This sample stems from a study of CD8 T cells in ankylosing spondylitis. Whole-study results and caveats: Seemingly distinctive of ankylosing spondylitis blood was a TCR beta motif formed by eight highly homologous variants.

The CDR3 totals 15 residues. The germline V gene encodes CDR1 MRHNA and CDR2 SNTAGT. With V trimmed by 4 bases and J by 6 bases, 3 bases remained unmatched. The chain has TRBV6-4 and TRBJ2-2; 12 nucleotides agree with TRBD1. Source material: blood, either unsorted or a sorted T cell fraction (not recorded which). The source is a male donor with ankylosing spondylitis. The CDR3: CASSAGTGGAGELFF. In DNA form, the CDR3 reads TGTGCCAGCAGTGCCGGGACAGGGGGCGCCGGGGAGCTGTTTTTT.